This record covers a single T cell receptor beta chain. In the authors' workflow: Using reference gene primer amplification, nucleated cell counts were estimated. Produced via immunoSEQ multiplex PCR; TCRdb's table is partial and in-frame only. The D gene and trimming were derived from the DNA, and the V and J assignments and clone size from that table. Of fewer than 250,000 clones in the sample, about four fifths are singletons; the top ten hold under 3%. This record comes from a study of blood T cell repertoires in COVID-19. Study in general: In each case, the material was cDNA or gDNA derived from T cells, B-cell-depleted T cells, or PBMCs.

The CDR3 spans 10 residues. The germline CDR1 and CDR2 sequences are SNHLY and FYNNEI. The V end lost 7 bases, the J end lost 3 bases, and 3 bases lay between the germline ends. The material sequenced was peripheral blood. The receptor comes from a woman between 40 and 55 years old with active or convalescent COVID-19. V gene TRBV2 combines with J gene TRBJ1-1; no definite D call. CDR3 amino acids: CASTDTEAFF. For the CDR3, the DNA is TGTGCCAGCACGGACACTGAAGCTTTCTTT.